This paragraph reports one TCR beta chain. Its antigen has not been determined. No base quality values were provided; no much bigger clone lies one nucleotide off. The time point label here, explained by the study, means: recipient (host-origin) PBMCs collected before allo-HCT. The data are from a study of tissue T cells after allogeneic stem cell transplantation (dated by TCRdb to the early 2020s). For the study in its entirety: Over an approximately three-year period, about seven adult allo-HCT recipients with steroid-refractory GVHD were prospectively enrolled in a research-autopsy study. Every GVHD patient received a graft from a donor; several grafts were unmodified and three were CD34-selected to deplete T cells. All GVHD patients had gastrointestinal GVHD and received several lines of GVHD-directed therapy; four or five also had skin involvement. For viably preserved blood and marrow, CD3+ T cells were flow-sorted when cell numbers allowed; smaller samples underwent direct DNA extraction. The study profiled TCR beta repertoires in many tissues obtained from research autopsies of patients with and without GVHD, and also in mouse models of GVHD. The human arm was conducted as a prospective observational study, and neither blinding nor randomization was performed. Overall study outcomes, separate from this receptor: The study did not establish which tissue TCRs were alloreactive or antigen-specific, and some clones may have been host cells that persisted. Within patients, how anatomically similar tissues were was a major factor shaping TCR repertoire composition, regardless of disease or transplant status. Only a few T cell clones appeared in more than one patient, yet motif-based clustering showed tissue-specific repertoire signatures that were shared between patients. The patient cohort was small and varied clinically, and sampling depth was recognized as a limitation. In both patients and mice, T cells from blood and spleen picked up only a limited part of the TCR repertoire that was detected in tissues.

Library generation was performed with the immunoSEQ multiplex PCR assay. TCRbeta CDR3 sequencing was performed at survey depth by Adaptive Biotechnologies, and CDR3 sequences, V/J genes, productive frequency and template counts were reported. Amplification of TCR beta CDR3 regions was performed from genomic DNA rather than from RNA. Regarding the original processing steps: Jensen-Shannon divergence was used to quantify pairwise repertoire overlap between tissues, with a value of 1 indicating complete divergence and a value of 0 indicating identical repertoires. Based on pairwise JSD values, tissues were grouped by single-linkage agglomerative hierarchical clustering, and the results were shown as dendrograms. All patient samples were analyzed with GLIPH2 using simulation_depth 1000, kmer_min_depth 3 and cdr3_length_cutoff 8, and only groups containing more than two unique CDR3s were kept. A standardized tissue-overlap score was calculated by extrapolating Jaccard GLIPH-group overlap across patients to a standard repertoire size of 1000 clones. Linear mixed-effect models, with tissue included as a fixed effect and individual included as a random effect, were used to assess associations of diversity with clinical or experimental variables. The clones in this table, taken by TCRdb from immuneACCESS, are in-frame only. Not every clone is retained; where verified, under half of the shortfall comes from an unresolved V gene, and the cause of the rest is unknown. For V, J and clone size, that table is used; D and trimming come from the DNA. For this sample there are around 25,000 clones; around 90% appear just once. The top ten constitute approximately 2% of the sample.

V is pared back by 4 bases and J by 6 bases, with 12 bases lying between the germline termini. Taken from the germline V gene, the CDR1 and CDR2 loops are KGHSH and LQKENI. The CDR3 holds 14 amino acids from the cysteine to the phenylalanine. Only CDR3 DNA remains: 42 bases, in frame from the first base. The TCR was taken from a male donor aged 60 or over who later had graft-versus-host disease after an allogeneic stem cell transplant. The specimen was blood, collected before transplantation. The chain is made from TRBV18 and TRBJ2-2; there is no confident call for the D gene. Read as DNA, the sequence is TGTGCCAGCTCACTCGGGCAGGACCCCGGGGAGCTGTTTTTT. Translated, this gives CASSLGQDPGELFF.